These 7 T cell receptor beta chains came from one sample sequenced in a study of blood T cell repertoires in COVID-19. The assay was immunoSEQ multiplex PCR, and TCRdb's table has in-frame clones only and misses some. The sample shows over 200,000 clones, around nine tenths of them seen only once. The sample comprised peripheral blood. These receptor sequences come from a man aged 55 to 70 who had recovered from COVID-19.

Only one count was recorded for this clone. The chain uses TRBV18 and TRBJ2-7; 9 bases are a match to TRBD2. V dropped 6 bases and J dropped 4; count of bases not matched to a gene: 7. The CDR3 consists of 14 residues. The germline CDR1 and CDR2 sequences are KGHSH and LQKENI. CDR3 coding DNA: TGTGCCAGCTCCCCCGGGCTAGCGGGGTACGAGCAGTACTTC. Translation: CASSPGLAGYEQYF.

The CDR3 DNA is TGTGCCAGCTCACAAGGACTAGTTAACGAGCAGTACTTC. Translation gives CASSQGLVNEQYF. This rearrangement joins TRBV18 to TRBJ2-7, with 7 bases fitting TRBD2. This CDR3 is built from 13 residues. V dropped 4 bases and J dropped 5; count of bases not matched to a gene: 5. CDR1 and CDR2 (germline): KGHSH, LQKENI.

This chain links TRBV11-1 with TRBJ2-1; 8 nucleotides match TRBD2. The CDR3 covers 15 residues. From germline, CDR1 is SGHAT and CDR2 FQDESV (reference sequence). With V trimmed by 1 base and J by 6 bases, 5 bases remained unmatched. CDR3 protein: CASSLVAGYRNEQFF. The CDR3 DNA follows: TGTGCCAGCAGCTTAGTAGCGGGATACCGCAATGAGCAGTTCTTC.

The table lists this clone with a count of one. The rearrangement links TRBV18 to TRBJ2-1; TRBD1 is a possible D gene (5 bases). The germline CDR1 and CDR2 sequences are KGHSH and LQKENI. The V end lost 0 bases, the J end lost 1 base, and 13 bases lay between the germline ends. This CDR3 region has 17 residues. CDR3 sequence (DNA): TGTGCCAGCTCACCACCGGGGCTTTCTTTATCCTACAATGAGCAGTTCTTC. Translated: CASSPPGLSLSYNEQFF.

This chain uses TRBV27 with TRBJ2-7; D call uncertain. Trimming removed 5 bases from V and 0 bases from J, with 5 bases in between. The germline V gene has CDR1 MNHEY and CDR2 SMNVEV (reference sequence). The CDR3 runs to 12 residues. The CDR3 is CASSPLSYEQYF. In nucleotides, the CDR3 is TGTGCCAGCAGTCCACTCTCCTACGAGCAGTACTTC.

This clone was found once. DNA for the CDR3: TGCGCCAGCACAGTGGTAGCGGGAGGTGGGAATGAGCAGTTCTTC. Its protein is CASTVVAGGGNEQFF. The chain links TRBV5-1 to TRBJ2-1, with 10 bases that match TRBD2. CDR3 size: 15 residues. Looked up from germline, CDR1 is SGHRS and CDR2 is YFSETQ. Germline trimming cut 6 bases from V and 7 bases from J; bases unmatched to any gene: 10.

The chain couples TRBV24-1 to TRBJ1-1; 7 bases are a match to TRBD1. The germline gives CDR1 KGHDR, CDR2 SFDVKD. After removal of 7 bases from V and 1 base from J, the junction contained 2 bases not matched to a gene. The CDR3 contains 13 residues. In DNA form, the CDR3 reads TGTGCCACCAGAAGGACAGGGAACACTGAAGCTTTCTTT. Its translation is CATRRTGNTEAFF.